This T cell receptor beta chain was observed in a study of shared clonotypes between healthy human individuals. The overall study: CD4 naive cells filled three plates per donor, CD4 memory three, CD8 naive two and CD8 memory one.

In the authors' workflow: ImmunoSEQ output held junction-only sequences without quality scores, so filtering differed. Sequencing was performed with immunoSEQ multiplex PCR; in TCRdb, only in-frame clones are kept and a portion is missing. Clone size and the V and J calls come from that table; the DNA yielded D and trimming. The table includes about 2.1 million clones, roughly 93% detected once. Germline V gene lookup returns CDR1 MDHEN and CDR2 SYDVKM. The CDR3 runs 13 residues. As for this clone: Its antigen is as yet unknown.

Study-wide findings and caveats: Shared clonotypes: 4.5% to 5% naive CD4, about 4% naive CD8, less than 2.5% memory CD4, 0.4% memory CD8. Sorted-subset sequencing was shown by rarefaction to be incomplete despite large depth.

CD45RO-negative CD8 cells positively selected for CCR7 made up the naive population, which excluded terminally differentiated effector memory CD45RA+ cells. Sequencing used naive CD8+ T cells from PBMCs. V is TRBV28 and J is TRBJ1-2; 9 nucleotides match TRBD1. The TCR was taken from a man younger than 30 in good health. Some clones in this sample may be carry-over from other donors' samples. Written as DNA, the CDR3 is TGTGCGGGGAAGCCGACAGGGGGTTTGGACTACACCTTC. Encoded protein: CAGKPTGGLDYTF.